This TCR beta chain came from a study of T cells after yellow fever vaccination. The CDR3 runs to 19 residues. CDR1 and CDR2 from the germline V gene are SGHTA and FQGNSA. V shed 1 base and J shed 7 bases, with 25 bases lying between them. This clonotype was detected many times. Template-switching 5'RACE yielded the TCR cDNA; a universal primer site and UMIs were added in the process. One entry per CDR3 protein, called by TCRdb with MiXCR from the 5' RACE reads. This sample has around 310,000 distinct CDR3 sequences; around 3.6% occur once, and the top ten carry roughly a quarter. The sequenced sample was PBMCs, obtained on the day of the yellow fever booster vaccination. The chain links TRBV7-2 to TRBJ2-2; the D gene could be TRBD1 or TRBD2 (5 bases each). The sequence was obtained from a man younger than 35 who received the YFV17D yellow fever vaccine. The DNA for the CDR3 is TGTGCCAGCAGCTTAGAGGTGGTTTGGGACGGACCCCGGGACGGGGAGCTGTTTTTT. Amino acids: CASSLEVVWDGPRDGELFF.